The sequence of this T cell receptor beta chain was determined in a study of shared clonotypes between healthy human individuals. The study, taken as a whole, reports: Naive subsets typically showed greater estimated richness than memory subsets.

From CD4+ cells came CD45RA+ naive and CD45RA-negative memory subsets. The V gene's germline CDR1 is MNHEY and CDR2 SMNVEV (reference sequence). After removal of 5 bases from V and 7 bases from J, the junction contained 6 bases not matched to a gene. The CDR3 has 14 residues. Details on this clone: The antigen is unknown.

Every subset's genomic DNA went evenly onto several immunoSEQ plates. Authors' processing steps: Because ImmunoSEQ provided only junction sequences with no quality scores, the filtering differed. Sequenced by immunoSEQ multiplex PCR; TCRdb stores in-frame clones only, minus some. V, J and clone size derive from that table, while D and trimming were established from the DNA sequence. Here the sample spans some 300,000 clones, around 70% being singletons. Sequencing was carried out using memory CD4+ T cells sorted from blood. The subset here: CD45RA-negative fraction. This sequence originates from a man aged 25-40 years in good health. The chain joins TRBV27 to TRBJ2-7; TRBD2 matches at 12 bases. The CDR3 region has the DNA TGTGCCAGCAGTCTAGCGGGAGGGAATTGGGAGCAGTACTTC. This sequence encodes CASSLAGGNWEQYF.